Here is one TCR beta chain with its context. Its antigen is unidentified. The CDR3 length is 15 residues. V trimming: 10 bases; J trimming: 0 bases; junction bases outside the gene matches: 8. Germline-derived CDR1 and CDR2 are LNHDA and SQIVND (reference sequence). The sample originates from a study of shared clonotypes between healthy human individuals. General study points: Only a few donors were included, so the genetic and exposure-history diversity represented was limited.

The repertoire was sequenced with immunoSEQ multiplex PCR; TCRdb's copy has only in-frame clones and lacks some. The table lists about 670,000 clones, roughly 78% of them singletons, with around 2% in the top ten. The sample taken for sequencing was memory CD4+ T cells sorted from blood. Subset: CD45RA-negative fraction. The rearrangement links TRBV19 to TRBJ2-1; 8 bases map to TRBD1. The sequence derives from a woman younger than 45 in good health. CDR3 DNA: TGTGCCACCTCCCCGGACAGGGACTCCTACAATGAGCAGTTCTTC. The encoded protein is CATSPDRDSYNEQFF.